The rows below give T cell receptor beta chains drawn from one sample of a study of technical replicates of blood from a handful of donors. Assay used: immunoSEQ multiplex PCR; TCRdb lists only in-frame clones, some missing. The sample includes 60,000 to 85,000 clones, under 95% of them seen just once. The sample taken for sequencing was T cells isolated from PBMCs. The origin of the receptors is a human donor in good health. CDR3s include the opening cysteine and the closing phenylalanine or tryptophan. D genes are given only for firm matches. Not every row has a clone size; where given, it reads once, few, many or a size class.

-,-,TRBJ2-7,TRBV6-1,TGTGCCAGTGACAGTTCCTACGAGCAGTACTTC,CASDSSYEQYF
TRBD1,-,TRBJ1-2,TRBV7-2,TGTGCCAGCAGCGTGGGGACAGGGGACTATGGCTACACCTTC,CASSVGTGDYGYTF
-,-,TRBJ2-7,TRBV6-1,TGTGCCAGCAGTGAAATACAGGGTAATGGCGAGCAGTACTTC,CASSEIQGNGEQYF
-,-,TRBJ2-3,TRBV29-1,TGCAGCGTTGATCGGGAGAGGACAGATACGCAGTATTTT,CSVDRERTDTQYF
-,-,TRBJ2-1,TRBV9,TGTGCCAGCAGCGGTAGCGGTATAAACAATGAGCAGTTCTTC,CASSGSGINNEQFF
-,-,TRBJ2-1,TRBV10-3,TGTGCCATCAGAGACCCGGGGAGGAGCTCCTACAATGAGCAGTTCTTC,CAIRDPGRSSYNEQFF
TRBD1,-,TRBJ2-3,TRBV7-9,TGTGCCAGCAGCCTCGGACAGGGTTACACAGATACGCAGTATTTT,CASSLGQGYTDTQYF
TRBD2,-,TRBJ2-2,TRBV27,TGTGCCAGCAGTACCGGGACTAGAAACACCGGGGAGCTGTTTTTT,CASSTGTRNTGELFF
-,-,TRBJ1-3,TRBV6-1,TGTGCCACCATCGACAGAGGAGTAAACACCATATATTTT,CATIDRGVNTIYF
TRBD2,-,TRBJ2-3,TRBV11-2,TGTGCCAGCAGCTTAGGCGGGAGTACAGATACGCAGTATTTT,CASSLGGSTDTQYF
-,-,TRBJ2-2,TRBV7-2,TGTGCCAGCAGCGAAGACAGTTCGAACACCGGGGAGCTGTTTTTT,CASSEDSSNTGELFF
-,-,TRBJ1-5,TRBV27,TGTGCCAGCAGTTTACTGGGGCGCAATCAGCCCCAGCATTTT,CASSLLGRNQPQHF
-,-,TRBJ1-2,TRBV19,TGTGCCAGTATTAGAGACTCCTCCTATGGCTACACCTTC,CASIRDSSYGYTF
-,once,TRBJ2-7,TRBV4-1,TGCGCCAGCAGCCAAGATCGCGAAGAGCAGTACTTC,CASSQDREEQYF
TRBD2,-,TRBJ2-7,TRBV2,TGTGCCAGTTTGGGACTAGCGGGTTCAAACGAGCAGTACTTC,CASLGLAGSNEQYF
-,-,TRBJ2-2,TRBV21-1,TGTGCCAGCAGCAAAGAGAAGGGAGCGTCCGGGGAGCTGTTTTTT,CASSKEKGASGELFF
-,-,TRBJ1-3,TRBV5-1,TGCGCCAGCAGCTTGGCCCCGGGACACTCCAACCCAAACACCATATATTTT,CASSLAPGHSNPNTIYF
TRBD1,-,TRBJ2-6,TRBV29-1,TGCAGCGTTGCGGGGACAGTCAGCTCTGGGGCCAACGTCCTGACTTTC,CSVAGTVSSGANVLTF
TRBD2,-,TRBJ2-5,TRBV7-8,TGTGCCAGCAGCTTAGAGCGGGGACAAGAGACCCAGTACTTC,CASSLERGQETQYF
TRBD2,-,TRBJ2-7,TRBV19,TGTGCCAGTAGTCGTGACGGGAGGGGGTCCTACGAGCAGTACTTC,CASSRDGRGSYEQYF
-,-,TRBJ2-5,TRBV28,TGTGCCAGCAGCGCAGGGGCAGAGACCCAGTACTTC,CASSAGAETQYF
-,-,TRBJ1-4,TRBV2,TGTGCCAGCACCAGGCAACCTGGGAATGAAAAACTGTTTTTT,CASTRQPGNEKLFF
-,-,TRBJ2-1,TRBV7-9,TGTGCCAGCAGCTTACCAGCGGGCGAGGACAATGAGCAGTTCTTC,CASSLPAGEDNEQFF
-,-,TRBJ2-2,TRBV2,TGTGCCAGCTTACTAGCAGACACCGGGGAGCTGTTTTTT,CASLLADTGELFF
TRBD2,-,TRBJ2-7,TRBV5-1,TGCGCCAGCAGGATGGAAGCGGGAATCTACGAGCAGTACTTC,CASRMEAGIYEQYF
-,-,TRBJ2-7,TRBV12-5,TGTGCTAGTGGCCCAGACTTCTACGAGCAGTACTTC,CASGPDFYEQYF
-,-,TRBJ2-2,TRBV6-5,TGTGCCAGCAGTTACTCGAGGGACACCGGGGAGCTGTTTTTT,CASSYSRDTGELFF
TRBD2,-,TRBJ2-7,TRBV7-2,TGTGCCAGCAGCGTAAGCGGGAGGGGGGCCTACGAGCAGTACTTC,CASSVSGRGAYEQYF
TRBD1,once,TRBJ1-5,TRBV30,TGTGCCTGGAGACCGACAGGGGGCTCGACCCAGCATTTT,CAWRPTGGSTQHF
-,-,TRBJ2-3,TRBV9,TGTGCCAGCAGCGTAGGTTCGGGAGCAGATACGCAGTATTTT,CASSVGSGADTQYF